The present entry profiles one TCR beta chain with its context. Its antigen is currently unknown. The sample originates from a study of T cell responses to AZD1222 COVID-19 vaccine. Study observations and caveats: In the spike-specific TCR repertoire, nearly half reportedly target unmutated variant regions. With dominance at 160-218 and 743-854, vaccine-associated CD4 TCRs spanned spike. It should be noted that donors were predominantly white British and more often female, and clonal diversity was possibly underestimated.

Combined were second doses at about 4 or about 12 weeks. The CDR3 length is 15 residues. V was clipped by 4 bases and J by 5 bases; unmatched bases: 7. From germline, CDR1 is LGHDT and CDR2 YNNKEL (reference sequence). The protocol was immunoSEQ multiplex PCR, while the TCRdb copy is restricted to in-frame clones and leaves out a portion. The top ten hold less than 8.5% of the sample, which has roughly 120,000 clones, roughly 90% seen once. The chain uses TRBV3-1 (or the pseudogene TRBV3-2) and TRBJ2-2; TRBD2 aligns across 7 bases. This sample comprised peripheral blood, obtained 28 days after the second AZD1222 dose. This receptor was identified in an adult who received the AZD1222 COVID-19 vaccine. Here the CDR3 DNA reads TGTGCCAGCAGCCCTTGGACTAGACGGACCGGGGAGCTGTTTTTT. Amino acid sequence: CASSPWTRRTGELFF.